The T cell receptor beta chain described here comes from a study of PD-L1 blockade in urothelial cancer. Study findings and constraints: Tumor-associated TCR clones expanded more in blood at 3 weeks in patients with durable benefit.

This clone occurred a few times. Its antigen is unknown. Generated by immunoSEQ multiplex PCR, the TCRdb table keeps only in-frame clones and is missing some. This sample has 35,000 to 40,000 clones; 85% occur once, and the top ten carry 13% to 15%. Germline CDR1 MNHEY, CDR2 SMNVEV (reference sequence). J gave up 2 bases and V 7 bases, and 10 bases lay outside the gene matches. This CDR3 spans 15 amino acids. Sample time point: pretreatment peripheral blood. This TCR derives from a man older than 75 with urothelial cancer. The chain joins TRBV27 to TRBJ2-7, with 8 bases identical to TRBD1. Sequencing was performed on PBMCs, taken around atezolizumab (anti-PD-L1) treatment. The CDR3 loop is CASTASYRGAYEQYF. As DNA, the CDR3 is TGTGCCAGCACCGCCTCTTACAGGGGGGCCTACGAGCAGTACTTC.